This T cell receptor beta chain was retrieved from a study of vaccination and CD4 T cells after COVID-19. Study-level background: Four females and six males made up the convalescents, with two Hispanic. Sampling post-COVID took place a median roughly 93 days after diagnosis (range 35 to 161).

The CDR3 totals 16 residues. Germline loops: CDR1 MDHEN, CDR2 SYDVKM. V was clipped by 1 base and J by 4 bases, with 14 bases between them. Study results and limitations: This study had few convalescent patients and no early post-infection samples. A median approximately 86% of convalescent patients' SARS-CoV-2-reactive clones emerged only after vaccination.

Comments on this clonotype: Its antigen is as yet unknown.

The treatment was: roughly 10-day PBMC culture with coronavirus spike peptide pools or control peptides (ViraFEST assay). Sequenced with the Oncomine TCR Beta short-read assay was DNA taken from cultured CD4+ T cells. TCRdb recomputed calls from the PCR reads with MiXCR, one row per CDR3 protein. The sample has 7,500 to 9,500 distinct CDR3 sequences; more than 55% are singletons. The chain employs TRBV28 and TRBJ1-5, with no clear D. The sequencing sample was made of CD4+ T cells from blood, cultured in vitro. This sequence originates from a human donor who had recovered from COVID-19. Here the CDR3 DNA reads TGTGCCAGCAGTTTATTCTGGCCATCGCGAAATCAGCCCCAGCATTTT. It encodes CASSLFWPSRNQPQHF.